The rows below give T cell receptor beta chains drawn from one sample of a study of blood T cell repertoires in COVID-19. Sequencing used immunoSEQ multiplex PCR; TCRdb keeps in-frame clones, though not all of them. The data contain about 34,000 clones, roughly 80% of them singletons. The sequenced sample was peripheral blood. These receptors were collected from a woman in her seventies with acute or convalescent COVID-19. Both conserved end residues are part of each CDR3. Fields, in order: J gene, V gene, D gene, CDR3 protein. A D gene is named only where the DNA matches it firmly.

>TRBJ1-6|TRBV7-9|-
CASSLGRSSYNSPLHF
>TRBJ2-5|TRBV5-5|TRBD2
CASTEGLLETQYF
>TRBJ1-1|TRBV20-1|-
CSASKGHITEAFF
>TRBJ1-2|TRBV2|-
CASSEQGRTYGYTF
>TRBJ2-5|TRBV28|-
CASSFPQGETQYF
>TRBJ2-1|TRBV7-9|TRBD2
CASSFASGRDYNEQFF
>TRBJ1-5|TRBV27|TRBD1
CASRSGQLNQPQHF
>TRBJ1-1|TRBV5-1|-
CASSRVPDSMNTEAFF
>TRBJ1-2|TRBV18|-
CASSPRPPPNYGYTF
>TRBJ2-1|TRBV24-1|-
CATSDLDRNNEQFF
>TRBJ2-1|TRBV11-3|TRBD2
CASSLGLGRVYEQFF
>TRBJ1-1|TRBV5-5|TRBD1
CASSGTGATNTEAFF
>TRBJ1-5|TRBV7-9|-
CASSLGDPAEPQHF